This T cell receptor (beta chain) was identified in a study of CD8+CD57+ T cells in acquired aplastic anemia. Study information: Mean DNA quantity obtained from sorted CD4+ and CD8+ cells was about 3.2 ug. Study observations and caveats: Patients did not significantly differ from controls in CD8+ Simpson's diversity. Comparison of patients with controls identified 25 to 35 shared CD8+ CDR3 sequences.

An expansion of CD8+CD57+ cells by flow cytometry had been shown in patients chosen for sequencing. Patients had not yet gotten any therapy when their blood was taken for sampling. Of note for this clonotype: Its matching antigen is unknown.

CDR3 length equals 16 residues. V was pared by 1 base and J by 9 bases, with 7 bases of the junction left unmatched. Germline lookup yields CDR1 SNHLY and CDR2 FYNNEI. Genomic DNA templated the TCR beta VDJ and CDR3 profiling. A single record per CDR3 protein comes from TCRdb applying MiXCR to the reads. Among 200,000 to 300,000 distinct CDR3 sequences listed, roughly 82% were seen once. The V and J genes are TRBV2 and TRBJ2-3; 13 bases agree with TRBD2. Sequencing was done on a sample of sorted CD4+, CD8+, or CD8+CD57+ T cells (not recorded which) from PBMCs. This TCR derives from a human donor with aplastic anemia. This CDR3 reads CASSEVTSGGGDTQYF. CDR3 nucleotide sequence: TGTGCCAGCAGTGAAGTAACTAGCGGGGGGGGCGACACGCAGTATTTT.